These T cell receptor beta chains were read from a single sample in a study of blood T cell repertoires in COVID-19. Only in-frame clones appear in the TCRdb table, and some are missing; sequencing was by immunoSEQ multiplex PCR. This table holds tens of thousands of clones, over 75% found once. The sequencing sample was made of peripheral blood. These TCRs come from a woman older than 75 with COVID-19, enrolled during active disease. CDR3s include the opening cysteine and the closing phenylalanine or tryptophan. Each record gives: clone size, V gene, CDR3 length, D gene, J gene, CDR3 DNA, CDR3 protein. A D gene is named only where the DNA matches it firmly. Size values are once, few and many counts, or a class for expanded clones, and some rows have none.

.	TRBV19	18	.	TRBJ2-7	TGTGCCAGTAGTATTGGTCGTGGGGGGACAGTGCTATCCTACGAGCAGTACTTC	CASSIGRGGTVLSYEQYF
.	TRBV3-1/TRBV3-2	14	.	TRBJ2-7	TGTGCCAGCAGAAGAGGAGGGGGCCCCTACGAGCAGTACTTC	CASRRGGGPYEQYF
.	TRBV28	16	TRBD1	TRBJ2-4	TGTGCCAGCAGTTACCCCGACAGGGGTCGCAAAAACATTCAGTACTTC	CASSYPDRGRKNIQYF
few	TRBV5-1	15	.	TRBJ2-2	TGCGCCAGCAGCTTGGAAGGGGCCGACACCGGGGAGCTGTTTTTT	CASSLEGADTGELFF
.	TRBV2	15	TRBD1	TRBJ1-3	TGTGCCAGCAGTACCGACAGGGCCTCTGGAAACACCATATATTTT	CASSTDRASGNTIYF
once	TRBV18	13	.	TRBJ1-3	TGTGCCAGCTCAACAGGGCGGGGGAACACCATATATTTT	CASSTGRGNTIYF
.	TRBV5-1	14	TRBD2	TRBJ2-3	TGCGCCAGCTTCGGGGGAGGGGTTTCGGATACGCAGTATTTT	CASFGGGVSDTQYF
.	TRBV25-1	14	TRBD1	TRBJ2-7	TGTGCCAGCAGTGAAAGGGGGCGAACGGTCGAGCAGTACTTC	CASSERGRTVEQYF
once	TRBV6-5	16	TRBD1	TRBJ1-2	TGTGCCAGCAGTTACTCTGGGACAGGGGGCGCCGATGGCTACACCTTC	CASSYSGTGGADGYTF
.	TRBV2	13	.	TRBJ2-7	TGTGCCAGCAGTGATAACGGAGTCTACGAGCAGTACTTC	CASSDNGVYEQYF
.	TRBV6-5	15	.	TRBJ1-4	TGTGCCAGCAGACCTCCAGGGGTAACTAATGAAAAACTGTTTTTT	CASRPPGVTNEKLFF
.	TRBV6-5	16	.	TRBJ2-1	TGTGCCAGCAGTTACCCCCAGGGGGCGGGGGGGAATGAGCAGTTCTTC	CASSYPQGAGGNEQFF
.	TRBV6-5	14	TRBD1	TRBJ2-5	TGTGCCAGCAGCGGGACAGGAGGTTCAGAGACCCAGTACTTC	CASSGTGGSETQYF
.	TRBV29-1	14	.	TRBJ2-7	TGCAGCGTTGCTCTCAGGGAAGACCCCTACGAGCAGTACTTC	CSVALREDPYEQYF
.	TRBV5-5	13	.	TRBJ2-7	TGTGCCAGCAGCGTGGACTTCGCCTACGAGCAGTACTTC	CASSVDFAYEQYF
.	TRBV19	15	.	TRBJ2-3	TGTGCCAGTAGTATAAACGGGTTTAGCACAGATACGCAGTATTTT	CASSINGFSTDTQYF
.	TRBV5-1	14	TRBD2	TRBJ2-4	TGCGCCAGCAGCAACGGGGGGTCCAAAAACATTCAGTACTTC	CASSNGGSKNIQYF
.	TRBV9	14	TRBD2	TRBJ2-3	TGTGCCAGCAGTGTCGGGGGGAGTACAGATACGCAGTATTTT	CASSVGGSTDTQYF
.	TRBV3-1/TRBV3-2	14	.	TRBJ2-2	TGTGCCAGCTCCCGGGGGGCGAGGACCGGGGAGCTGTTTTTT	CASSRGARTGELFF